This entry lists 24 T cell receptor beta chains sequenced from one sample in a study of T cell responses to AZD1222 COVID-19 vaccine. The assay was immunoSEQ multiplex PCR, and TCRdb's table has in-frame clones only and misses some. The profile shows more than 30,000 clones, roughly 90% of them singletons. The specimen was peripheral blood, collected 28 days after the second AZD1222 dose. Receptors originate from an adult who received the AZD1222 COVID-19 vaccine.

The rearrangement links TRBV7-3 to TRBJ1-2; 8 bases fit TRBD1. The CDR3 has 14 amino acids. Germline CDR1 and CDR2: SGHTA and FQGTGA. The J segment lost 3 bases and the V segment lost 4 bases, leaving 4 bases of the junction unmatched. The CDR3 DNA follows: TGTGCCAGCAGCTCCGGACAGGGACACTATGGCTACACCTTC. This translates into CASSSGQGHYGYTF. The entire variable domain, with the rest obtained from reference TRBV7-3 and TRBJ1-2, is as follows: GAGVSQTPSNKVTEKGKYVELRCDPISGHTALYWYRQSLGQGPEFLIYFQGTGAADDSGLPNDRFFAVRPEGSVSTLKIQRTERGDSAVYLCASSSGQGHYGYTFGSGTRLTVV.

The chain joins TRBV6-1 to TRBJ2-7; D is ambiguous. Germline CDR1 is MNHNS and CDR2 is SASEGT. Trimming left V 2 bases short and J 3 bases short, with 11 bases between. The CDR3 is 14 amino acids. The CDR3 region is CASSESTGYYEQYF. CDR3 DNA sequence: TGTGCCAGCAGTGAATCCACGGGCTACTACGAGCAGTACTTC.

By share, this clone counts as large. This rearrangement joins TRBV6-4 to TRBJ1-1; no clear D gene. V was shortened by 5 bases and J by 10 bases, with 8 bases between the two germline ends. The CDR3 extends over 10 amino acids. Per germline, CDR1 MRHNA and CDR2 SNTAGT. The CDR3 protein is CASSRVGAFF. The CDR3 DNA is TGTGCCAGCAGTAGGGTGGGAGCTTTCTTT.

CDR3 region: CASSLYGRSAGELFF. As DNA, the CDR3 is TGTGCCAGCAGCTTATACGGCCGGTCCGCCGGGGAGCTGTTTTTT. The rearrangement links TRBV7-9 to TRBJ2-2; D is unresolved. Trimming took off 2 bases at V and 6 bases at J, with 13 bases between the two ends. Germline CDR1 SEHNR, CDR2 FQNEAQ (reference sequence). The CDR3 is 15 residues long.

This clone was counted once. The V and J genes are TRBV24-1 and TRBJ2-1; 12 nucleotides line up with TRBD1. Germline values: CDR1 KGHDR, CDR2 SFDVKD. The junction had 8 bases not matched to a gene; V was cut back by 7 bases and J by 8 bases. The CDR3 covers 15 residues. Here the CDR3 DNA reads TGTGCCACCAGCGTCGGGACAGGGGGCTCGGATGAGCAGTTCTTC. This gives the protein CATSVGTGGSDEQFF.

The V call is TRBV7-9, the J call TRBJ2-7; D is possibly TRBD2 (6 bases). There are 14 residues in the CDR3. Per germline, CDR1 SEHNR and CDR2 FQNEAQ (reference sequence). Trimming took 8 bases from V and 5 from J, leaving 19 bases between them. CDR3: CASLKEDYTHEQYF. CDR3 coding DNA: TGTGCCAGCTTAAAGGAGGACTACACTCACGAGCAGTACTTC.

V gene TRBV7-2 combines with J gene TRBJ2-2, with 7 bases fitting TRBD2. The length of the CDR3 is 15 residues. J gave up 4 bases and V 4 bases, and 6 bases lay outside the gene matches. Germline CDR1 SGHTA, CDR2 FQGNSA. The CDR3 nucleotides are TGTGCCAGCAGCTGGGGCCCGGGGGGCACCGGGGAGCTGTTTTTT. It encodes CASSWGPGGTGELFF.

This chain uses TRBV7-8 with TRBJ2-5; 11 positions agree with TRBD1. Trimming cost V 5 bases and J 5 bases; bases outside gene matches: 4. The germline V gene has CDR1 SGHVS and CDR2 FQNEAQ. The CDR3 has 14 residues. The CDR3 sequence is CASSVDRGLETQYF. The CDR3 region has the DNA TGTGCCAGCAGCGTGGACAGGGGGCTGGAGACCCAGTACTTC.

The gene calls are TRBV7-9 and TRBJ1-2; 7 positions match TRBD1. The CDR3 consists of 14 residues. From germline, CDR1 is SEHNR and CDR2 FQNEAQ (reference sequence). V lost 8 bases to trimming and J lost 4 bases; unmatched junction nucleotides: 10. CDR3 region: CASGFDRDGYGYTF. The CDR3 DNA is TGTGCCAGCGGGTTCGACAGGGACGGCTATGGCTACACCTTC.

V usage is TRBV28 and J usage is TRBJ1-2; D might be TRBD1 (5 bases). From germline, CDR1 is MDHEN and CDR2 SYDVKM. This CDR3 spans 13 amino acids. Trimming took off 4 bases at V and 8 bases at J, with 14 bases between the two ends. The chain's CDR3 is CASSSAQGGGYTF. The CDR3 DNA is TGTGCCAGCAGTTCCGCCCAGGGCGGGGGCTACACCTTC.

This clone was seen a handful of times. V usage is TRBV29-1 and J usage is TRBJ2-7; 8 bases align to TRBD1. This CDR3 is 16 amino acids long. V trimming: 1 base; J trimming: 0 bases; junction bases outside the gene matches: 8. Germline V gene lookup returns CDR1 SQVTM and CDR2 ANQGSEA. The CDR3 spells CSVEVGGTGDSYEQYF. As DNA, the CDR3 is TGCAGCGTTGAAGTTGGCGGGACAGGAGACTCCTACGAGCAGTACTTC.

The sample holds one count of this clone. The V and J genes are TRBV5-1 and TRBJ1-1; the D gene is possibly TRBD1 (6 bases). Trimming shortened V by 7 bases and J by 0 bases, and 16 bases separated the two germline ends. The germline V gene encodes CDR1 SGHRS and CDR2 YFSETQ. The CDR3 runs 15 residues. This CDR3 reads CASSQGSSMNTEAFF. CDR3 coding DNA: TGCGCCAGCTCGCAGGGGTCTTCCATGAACACTGAAGCTTTCTTT.

This chain connects TRBV24-1 to TRBJ2-7; TRBD1 is a possible D gene (7 bases). V was pared by 4 bases and J by 2 bases, with 17 bases between. The germline V gene encodes CDR1 KGHDR and CDR2 SFDVKD. The CDR3 sequence is 16 residues long. CDR3 nucleotide sequence: TGTGCCACCAGTGACCCAGGAGGGGACAGACCCTACGAGCAGTACTTC. It encodes CATSDPGGDRPYEQYF.

The V call is TRBV29-1, the J call TRBJ1-2, with TRBD1 identical over 8 bases. Germline CDR1 reads SQVTM; CDR2 reads ANQGSEA. This CDR3 contains 13 residues. J gave up 7 bases and V 2 bases, and 6 bases lay outside the gene matches. The DNA for the CDR3 is TGCAGCGTTGAAAGGAACAGGGGGGTTGGCTACACCTTC. It specifies CSVERNRGVGYTF.

The gene calls are TRBV5-6 and TRBJ2-7; 10 nucleotides match TRBD1. V lost 2 bases and J lost 3; bases outside the gene matches: 5. Germline V gene lookup returns CDR1 SGHDT and CDR2 YYEEEE. The length of the CDR3 is 15 residues. In nucleotides, the CDR3 is TGTGCCAGCAGCTTAGGGACAGGGGTGCTCTACGAGCAGTACTTC. Translating it yields CASSLGTGVLYEQYF. The full variable domain, completed using reference TRBV5-6 and TRBJ2-7, is DAGVTQSPTHLIKTRGQQVTLRCSPKSGHDTVSWYQQALGQGPQFIFQYYEEEERQRGNFPDRFSGHQFPNYSSELNVNALLLGDSALYLCASSLGTGVLYEQYFGPGTRLTVT.

CDR3 DNA: TGTGCCAGCAGTCGTCCGGGGGGCACTGAAGCTTTCTTT. Encoded protein: CASSRPGGTEAFF. This chain uses TRBV6-5 with TRBJ1-1; a possible D gene is TRBD1 (5 bases). From germline, CDR1 is MNHEY and CDR2 SVGAGI. The ends were cut back, 5 bases at V and 4 bases at J, with 11 bases in the middle. The CDR3 is 13 residues long.

The chain has TRBV10-3 and TRBJ1-1; tentative D call: TRBD1 (6 bases). The CDR3 spans 13 residues. The germline V and J ends were trimmed by 8 bases and 5 bases, with 15 bases remaining between them. Germline assignment: CDR1 ENHRY and CDR2 SYGVKD. The DNA of the CDR3 is TGTGCCATCCAGAGGGGGGAAAGGACTGAAGCTTTCTTT. Its translation: CAIQRGERTEAFF.

The rearrangement joins TRBV2 to TRBJ1-5; D remains unclear. Trimming shortened V by 4 bases and J by 5 bases, and 12 bases separated the two germline ends. The CDR3 has 14 residues. CDR1 and CDR2 (germline): SNHLY, FYNNEI. CDR3 loop: CASSGALQHQPQHF. The CDR3 DNA follows: TGTGCCAGCAGTGGAGCACTACAACATCAGCCCCAGCATTTT.

This clone was recorded once. This chain uses TRBV11-2 with TRBJ2-3; D call uncertain. The CDR3 runs 15 residues. Germline V gives CDR1 SGHAT, CDR2 FQNNGV. V lost 0 bases and J 0 bases, leaving 7 bases between the germline ends. The CDR3 coding sequence is TGTGCCAGCAGCTTAGATGGAAGGAGCACAGATACGCAGTATTTT. Residues: CASSLDGRSTDTQYF.

V gene TRBV5-5 combines with J gene TRBJ1-6; 9 positions match TRBD1. The CDR3 runs to 15 residues. The V segment lost 2 bases and the J segment 12 bases; nucleotides outside the gene matches: 9. Per the germline V gene, CDR1 is SGHKS and CDR2 is YYEKEE (reference sequence). Written as DNA, the CDR3 is TGTGCCAGCAGCTTAGGACAGGGGCCAAGGAGACCCCTCCACTTT. Its translation: CASSLGQGPRRPLHF.

This clone was counted once. V usage is TRBV12-3 or TRBV12-4 and J usage is TRBJ1-1; no clear D. This CDR3 has 13 residues. The V and J ends lost 1 base and 5 bases respectively, with 8 bases between them. CDR3 bases: TGTGCCAGCAGTTTAGGTAGGCGTACTGAAGCTTTCTTT. Residues: CASSLGRRTEAFF.

The J gene is TRBJ2-1, the V gene TRBV3-1 (or the pseudogene TRBV3-2); D remains unclear. The germline gives CDR1 LGHDT, CDR2 YNNKEL (reference sequence). Trimming stripped 4 bases from V and 7 bases from J, with 8 bases between. CDR3 size: 12 residues. CDR3 bases: TGTGCCAGCAGCCGTGGGGAAAATGAGCAGTTCTTC. It translates to CASSRGENEQFF.

V and J are TRBV4-3 and TRBJ2-7; possible D gene TRBD1, 6 bases. The CDR3 totals 14 residues. Trimming cost V 0 bases and J 4 bases, with 10 bases left between them. Germline V gene lookup returns CDR1 LGHNA and CDR2 YSLEER. The DNA of the CDR3 is TGCGCCAGCAGCCAAGACAGGGGTGGGTACGAGCAGTACTTC. It translates to CASSQDRGGYEQYF.

V and J are TRBV5-4 and TRBJ2-6; the match to TRBD2 covers 9 bases. Germline V gene sequence: CDR1 SGHNT, CDR2 YYREEE (reference sequence). This CDR3 comprises 19 residues. V lost 1 base and J lost 2; bases outside the gene matches: 10. The CDR3, as DNA: TGTGCCAGCAGCTTGCCGATGGGACTAGCTGTCGCTGGGGCCAACGTCCTGACTTTC. Translated: CASSLPMGLAVAGANVLTF.